These 5 T cell receptor beta chains were all obtained from the same sample, sequenced in a study of identical twins. TCRdb re-called the 5' RACE reads through MiXCR, storing one row per CDR3 protein. The sample holds around 1.7 million distinct CDR3 sequences, 25% to 35% seen once. Input material: cord blood. The receptor set was obtained from a newborn girl in good health.

The sample holds many counts of this clonotype. The V gene is TRBV2, the J gene TRBJ2-1; 8 bases agree with TRBD2. CDR1 and CDR2 from the germline V gene are SNHLY and FYNNEI. CDR3 length: 16 amino acids. V shed 2 bases and J 0 bases; nucleotides not matched to a gene: 3. For the CDR3, the DNA is TGTGCCAGCAGTGAATCGACTAGCGTCTCCTACAATGAGCAGTTCTTC. It specifies CASSESTSVSYNEQFF.

This rearrangement joins TRBV28 to TRBJ2-1; possible D gene TRBD2, 6 bases. Germline CDR1 is MDHEN and CDR2 is SYDVKM. Trimming stripped 7 bases from V and 3 bases from J, with 16 bases between. This CDR3 contains 15 residues. The CDR3 DNA reads as TGTGCCAGCACCCGGAGGGGTGGAATCTACAATGAGCAGTTCTTC. It is translated as CASTRRGGIYNEQFF.

Note on this clonotype: No conserved phenylalanine or tryptophan ends this CDR3, so it is likely a read error. This chain joins TRBV20-1 and TRBJ2-4; D unclear. The CDR3 has 14 amino acids. Trimming cost V 6 bases and J 0 bases, with 12 bases left between them. Germline CDR1 and CDR2: DFQATT and SNEGSKA (reference sequence). CDR3 DNA sequence: TGCAGTGCGTCCGACCCATTAGCCAAAAACATTCAGTACCTC. Translating it yields CSASDPLAKNIQYL.

The CDR3 here is CSARRTGGLSNQPQHF. For the CDR3, the DNA is TGCAGTGCTAGGAGAACAGGGGGTTTGAGCAATCAGCCCCAGCATTTT. This chain uses TRBV20-1 with TRBJ1-5; 8 bases are shared with TRBD1. V was clipped by 3 bases and J by 1 base; unmatched bases: 8. From germline, CDR1 is DFQATT and CDR2 SNEGSKA (reference sequence). The CDR3 has 16 amino acids.

The CDR3 DNA reads as TGTGCCAGCAGCCAATCAGGCCTTAATGGTGAAAAACTGTTTTTT. This codes for CASSQSGLNGEKLFF. This chain joins TRBV3-1 and TRBJ1-4, with unresolved D. CDR1 is LGHDT and CDR2 is YNNKEL in the germline V gene (reference sequence). The V and J ends lost 2 bases and 7 bases respectively, with 14 bases between them. The CDR3 contains 15 residues.